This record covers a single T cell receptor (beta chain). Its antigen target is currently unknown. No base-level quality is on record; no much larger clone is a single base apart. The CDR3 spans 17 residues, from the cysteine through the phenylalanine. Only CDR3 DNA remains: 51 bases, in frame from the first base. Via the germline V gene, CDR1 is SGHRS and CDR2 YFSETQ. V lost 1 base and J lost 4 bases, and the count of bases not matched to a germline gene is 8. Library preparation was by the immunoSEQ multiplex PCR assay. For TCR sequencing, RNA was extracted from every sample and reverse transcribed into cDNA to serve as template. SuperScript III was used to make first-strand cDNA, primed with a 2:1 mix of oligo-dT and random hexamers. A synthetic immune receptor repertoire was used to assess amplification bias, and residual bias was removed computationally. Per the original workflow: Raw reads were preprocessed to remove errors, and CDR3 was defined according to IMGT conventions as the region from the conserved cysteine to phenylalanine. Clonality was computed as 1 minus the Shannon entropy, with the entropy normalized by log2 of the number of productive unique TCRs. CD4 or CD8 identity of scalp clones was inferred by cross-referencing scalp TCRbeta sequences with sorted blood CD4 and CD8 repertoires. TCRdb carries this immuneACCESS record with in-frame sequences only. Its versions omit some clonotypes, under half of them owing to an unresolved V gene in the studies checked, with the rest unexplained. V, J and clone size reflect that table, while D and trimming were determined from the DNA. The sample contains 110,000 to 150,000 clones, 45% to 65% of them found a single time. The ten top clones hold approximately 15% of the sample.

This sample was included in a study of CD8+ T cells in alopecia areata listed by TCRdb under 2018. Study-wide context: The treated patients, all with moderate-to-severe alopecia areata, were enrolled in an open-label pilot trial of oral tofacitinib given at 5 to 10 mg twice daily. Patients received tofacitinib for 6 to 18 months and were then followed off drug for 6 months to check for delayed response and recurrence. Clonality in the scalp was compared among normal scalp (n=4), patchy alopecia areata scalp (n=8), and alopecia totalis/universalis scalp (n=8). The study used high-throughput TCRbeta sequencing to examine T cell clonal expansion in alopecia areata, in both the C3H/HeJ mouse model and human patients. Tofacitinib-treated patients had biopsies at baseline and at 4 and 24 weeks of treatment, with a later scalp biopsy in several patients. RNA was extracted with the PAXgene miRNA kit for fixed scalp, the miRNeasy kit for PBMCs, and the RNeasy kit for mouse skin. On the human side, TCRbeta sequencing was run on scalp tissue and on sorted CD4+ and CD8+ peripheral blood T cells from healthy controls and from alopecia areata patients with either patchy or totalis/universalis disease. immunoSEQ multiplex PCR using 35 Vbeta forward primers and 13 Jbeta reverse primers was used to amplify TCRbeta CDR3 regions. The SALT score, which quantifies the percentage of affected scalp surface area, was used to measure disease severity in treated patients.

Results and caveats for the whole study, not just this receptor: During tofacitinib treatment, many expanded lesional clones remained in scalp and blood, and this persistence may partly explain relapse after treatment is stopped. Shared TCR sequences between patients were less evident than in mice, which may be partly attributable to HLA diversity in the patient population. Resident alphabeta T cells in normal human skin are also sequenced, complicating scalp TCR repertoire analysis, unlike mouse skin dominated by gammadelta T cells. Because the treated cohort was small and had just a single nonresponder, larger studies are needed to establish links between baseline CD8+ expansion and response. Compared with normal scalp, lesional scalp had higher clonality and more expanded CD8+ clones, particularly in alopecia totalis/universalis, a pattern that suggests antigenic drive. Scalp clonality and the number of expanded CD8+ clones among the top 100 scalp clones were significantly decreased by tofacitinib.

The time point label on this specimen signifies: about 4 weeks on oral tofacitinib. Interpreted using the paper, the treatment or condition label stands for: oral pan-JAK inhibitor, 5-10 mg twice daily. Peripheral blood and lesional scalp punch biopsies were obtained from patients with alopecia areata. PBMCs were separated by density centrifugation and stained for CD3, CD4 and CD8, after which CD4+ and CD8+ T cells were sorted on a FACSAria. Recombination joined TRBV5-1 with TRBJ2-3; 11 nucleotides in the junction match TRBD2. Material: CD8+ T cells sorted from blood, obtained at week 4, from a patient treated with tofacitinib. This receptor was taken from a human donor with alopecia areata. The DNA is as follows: TGCGCCAGCAGCTTGACCGATAGCGGGGGGGAATCAGATACGCAGTATTTT. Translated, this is CASSLTDSGGESDTQYF.